A selection of T cell receptor beta chains follows, all from one sample in a study of OX40 agonist ivuxolimab in advanced cancers. Here immunoSEQ multiplex PCR was the method, and the copy in TCRdb shows in-frame clones only, minus some. The sample consists of under 20,000 clones, about two thirds of them appearing once. The material was CD4+ or CD8+ T cells sorted from blood, obtained in a trial of the OX40 agonist ivuxolimab. All receptors come from an adult with an advanced solid tumor such as melanoma, head and neck, liver or kidney cancer. The CDR3 runs from the conserved cysteine through the conserved F or W. A D gene is named only where the DNA matches it firmly. Size values are once, few and many counts, or a class for expanded clones, and some rows have none.

J,D,length,size,V,DNA,CDR3
TRBJ2-5,NA,14,medium-sized,TRBV23-1,TGCGCCAGCAGTCAATCTTCCCGGGAAGAGACCCAGTACTTC,CASSQSSREETQYF
TRBJ2-2,TRBD2,20,NA,TRBV2,TGTGCCAGCAGTGAAGACAGAACTAGCGGGGGGGCCATGGGCACCGGGGAGCTGTTTTTT,CASSEDRTSGGAMGTGELFF
TRBJ2-3,NA,16,NA,TRBV7-6,TGTGCCAGCAGCTTAGGGTTATTCACGTCCCCAGATACGCAGTATTTT,CASSLGLFTSPDTQYF
TRBJ2-3,NA,16,once,TRBV4-1,TGCGCCAGCAGCCAATCGGGGCCTCCCAAAAAAGATACGCAGTATTTT,CASSQSGPPKKDTQYF
TRBJ1-1,NA,12,NA,TRBV6-6,TGTGCCAGCAGTTTGACAGCGACTGAAGCTTTCTTT,CASSLTATEAFF
TRBJ2-7,NA,14,NA,TRBV7-9,TGTGCCAGCAGCCCACCCGGATGGGCCTACGAGCAGTACTTC,CASSPPGWAYEQYF
TRBJ2-1,TRBD1,13,NA,TRBV5-1,TGCGCCAGTAAGGGACAGGGAGACAATGAGCAGTTCTTC,CASKGQGDNEQFF
TRBJ1-2,NA,13,NA,TRBV28,TGTGCCAGCAGTTTAACCAGGTGGTATGGCTACACCTTC,CASSLTRWYGYTF
TRBJ1-2,NA,11,few,TRBV5-1,TGCGCCAGCTGGGGCGCCTATGGCTACACCTTC,CASWGAYGYTF
TRBJ1-4,TRBD1,18,NA,TRBV12-5,TGTGCTAGTGGTTTGGGACAGGGGTATCCTGCAACTAATGAAAAACTGTTTTTT,CASGLGQGYPATNEKLFF
TRBJ2-7,NA,14,few,TRBV5-4,TGTGCCAGCAGCTCTTGGGACACTTTAGGCGAGCAGTACTTC,CASSSWDTLGEQYF
TRBJ1-6,NA,16,once,TRBV7-2,TGTGCCAGCAGCTTAGCAGGGATCGACTCGCGTTCACCCCTCCACTTT,CASSLAGIDSRSPLHF
TRBJ1-2,NA,15,NA,TRBV9,TGTGCCAGCAGCTCCGGGGCACTCACATACTATGGCTACACCTTC,CASSSGALTYYGYTF
TRBJ1-5,NA,12,NA,TRBV2,TGTGCCAGCAGACTCCAGAATCAGCCCCAGCATTTT,CASRLQNQPQHF
TRBJ1-2,TRBD1,15,NA,TRBV19,TGTGCCAGTATTCCCGACGTGACAGGGGAATATGGCTACACCTTC,CASIPDVTGEYGYTF
TRBJ2-7,TRBD2,14,NA,TRBV11-2,TGTGCCAGCAGCTTAGTTAGCGGGGCCGACGAGCAGTACTTC,CASSLVSGADEQYF